These 2 T cell receptor beta chains were sequenced from one sample in a study of T cells after yellow fever vaccination. A single record per CDR3 protein comes from TCRdb applying MiXCR to the 5' RACE reads. The sample has hundreds of thousands of distinct CDR3 sequences, under 20% seen once. Specimen: PBMCs, collected before the yellow fever booster vaccination. These TCRs come from a man aged 18 to 29 who received the YFV17D yellow fever vaccine.

This clonotype was observed a handful of times. The rearrangement uses TRBV18 and TRBJ1-5; the match to TRBD1 covers 7 bases. Germline assignment: CDR1 KGHSH and CDR2 LQKENI. This CDR3 has 17 amino acids. Trimming removed 6 bases from V and 3 bases from J; junction bases left unmatched: 14. In DNA, the CDR3 is TGTGCCAGCTCCCAAGTCCCGCCGGACAGGTACAATCAGCCCCAGCATTTT. It encodes CASSQVPPDRYNQPQHF.

This chain joins TRBV6-1 and TRBJ1-6; 7 nucleotides line up with TRBD1. CDR1 is MNHNS, CDR2 SASEGT, per germline. The CDR3 runs 15 residues. Trimming at V came to 3 bases and at J to 7 bases, leaving 6 bases not matched to a gene. CDR3 coding DNA: TGTGCCAGCAGTGAGCTAGGGGGCGAAAATTCACCCCTCCACTTT. Encoded protein: CASSELGGENSPLHF.